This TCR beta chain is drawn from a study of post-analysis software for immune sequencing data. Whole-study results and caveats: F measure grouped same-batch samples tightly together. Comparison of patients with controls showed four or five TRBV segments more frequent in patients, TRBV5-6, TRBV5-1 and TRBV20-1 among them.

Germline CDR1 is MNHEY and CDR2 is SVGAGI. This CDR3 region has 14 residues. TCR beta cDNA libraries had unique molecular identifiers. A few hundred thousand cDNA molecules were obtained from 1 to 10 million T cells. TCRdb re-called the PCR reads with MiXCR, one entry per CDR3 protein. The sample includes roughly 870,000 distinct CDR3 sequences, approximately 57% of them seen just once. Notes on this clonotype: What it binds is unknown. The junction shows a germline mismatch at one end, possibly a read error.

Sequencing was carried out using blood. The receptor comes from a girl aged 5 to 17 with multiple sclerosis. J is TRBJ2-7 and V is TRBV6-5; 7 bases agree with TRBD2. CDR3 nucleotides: TGCGCCAGCAGTTATATACTAGCGAGGGACGAGCAGTACTTC. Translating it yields CASSYILARDEQYF.